The clone carrying this T cell receptor beta chain was counted many times. V dropped 6 bases and J dropped 3; count of bases not matched to a gene: 13. CDR3 length: 15 residues. Germline lookup yields CDR1 DFQATT and CDR2 SNEGSKA (reference sequence). The library targeted TCRbeta and was prepared with unique molecular identifiers. TCRdb independently ran MiXCR on the PCR reads; one entry per CDR3 protein. Of some 640,000 distinct CDR3 sequences in the sample, around 16% are singletons; the top ten hold under 1.2%. The data are from a study of T-cell reconstitution after alpha-beta-depleted transplantation in children.

Sample: PBMCs from the stem cell graft donor, taken from the stem cell graft. This sequence originates from a human donor who donated a stem cell graft to a child with acute myeloid leukemia. This chain connects TRBV20-1 to TRBJ2-7; 8 nucleotides align to TRBD1. The chain's CDR3 is CSAPLGMTGVYEQYF. The CDR3 region has the DNA TGCAGTGCCCCCCTGGGGATGACAGGGGTCTACGAGCAGTACTTC.